These 19 T cell receptor beta chains share one sample of origin, sequenced in a study of blood T cell repertoires in COVID-19. Profiled with immunoSEQ multiplex PCR; TCRdb holds only in-frame clones, not every one. The table records 200,000 to 250,000 clones, roughly nine tenths of them present only once. Sequenced material: peripheral blood. The receptor source for this set is a man between 60 and 75 years old with acute or convalescent COVID-19.

The rearrangement uses TRBV28 and TRBJ1-2, with D perhaps TRBD1 (5 bases). Per the germline V gene, CDR1 is MDHEN and CDR2 is SYDVKM. This CDR3 comprises 14 residues. V dropped 2 bases and J dropped 4 bases, with 11 bases sitting between them. The CDR3 bases are TGTGCCAGCAGTTTAATGGGGCGCTTCTATGGCTACACCTTC. This translates into CASSLMGRFYGYTF.

This chain joins TRBV7-9 and TRBJ2-2, with D perhaps matching TRBD2 (6 bases). This CDR3 is built from 16 residues. The V end was cut by 6 bases, the J end by 7 bases, with 21 bases between. CDR1 and CDR2 from the germline V gene are SEHNR and FQNEAQ (reference sequence). For the CDR3, the DNA is TGTGCCAGCAGATTGGCCGGGACTCCCCAAAGCGGGGAGCTGTTTTTT. This translates into CASRLAGTPQSGELFF.

The V call is TRBV7-2, the J call TRBJ1-2; D is possibly TRBD1 (5 bases). From germline, CDR1 is SGHTA and CDR2 FQGNSA. The CDR3 spans 12 residues. Trimming cost V 2 bases and J 8 bases, with 9 bases left between them. The DNA for the CDR3 is TGTGCCAGCAGCTTACAGGGAACGGGCTACACCTTC. It translates to CASSLQGTGYTF.

The CDR3 reads CARSGGDRGRTDTQYF. The CDR3 DNA sequence: TGTGCCAGAAGCGGCGGGGACAGGGGGCGGACAGATACGCAGTATTTT. This chain connects TRBV5-3 to TRBJ2-3, with 12 bases aligning to TRBD1. TRBV5-3 is an ORF; its function is uncertain. After removal of 4 bases from V and 3 bases from J, the junction contained 6 bases not matched to a gene. CDR3 length: 16 residues.

This chain joins TRBV7-8 and TRBJ2-7, with 8 bases identical to TRBD1. V was clipped by 3 bases and J by 3 bases; unmatched bases: 7. The CDR3 consists of 15 residues. CDR1 SGHVS and CDR2 FQNEAQ come from the germline V gene. CDR3 bases: TGTGCCAGCAGCTTTTTTCAGGGGGCGGACTACGAGCAGTACTTC. Protein sequence: CASSFFQGADYEQYF. Combining the CDR3 with reference TRBV7-8 and TRBJ2-7 gives the whole variable domain GAGVSQSPRYKVAKRGQDVALRCDPISGHVSLFWYQQALGQGPEFLTYFQNEAQLDKSGLPSDRFFAERPEGSVSTLKIQRTQQEDSAVYLCASSFFQGADYEQYFGPGTRLTVT.

The rearrangement joins TRBV20-1 to TRBJ2-1, with D tentatively TRBD1 (5 bases). V was shortened by 3 bases and J by 7 bases, with 10 bases between the two germline ends. This CDR3 is 12 amino acids long. CDR1 is DFQATT and CDR2 is SNEGSKA in the germline V gene (reference sequence). CDR3 coding DNA: TGCAGTGCTAGTTTCAGGGTGAATGAGCAGTTCTTC. The encoded protein is CSASFRVNEQFF.

This clone was detected a few times. The rearrangement joins TRBV28 to TRBJ2-1; TRBD2 might be the D (5 bases). This CDR3 comprises 15 residues. CDR1 and CDR2 from the germline V gene are MDHEN and SYDVKM. V was cut by 4 bases and J by 0 bases, with 10 bases left in between. The CDR3 DNA reads as TGTGCCAGCAGTTCGTTGACTACCTCCTACAATGAGCAGTTCTTC. Translating gives CASSSLTTSYNEQFF.

The V call is TRBV20-1, the J call TRBJ2-7; D is unresolved. The germline CDR1 and CDR2 sequences are DFQATT and SNEGSKA (reference sequence). V lost 3 bases to trimming and J lost 4 bases, with 16 bases between them. CDR3 length equals 14 residues. CDR3 in amino acids: CSASQVLGRYEQYF. The CDR3 nucleotides read TGCAGTGCTAGTCAAGTTTTAGGCAGGTACGAGCAGTACTTC.

The gene calls are TRBV7-2 and TRBJ2-7; 7 bases map to TRBD2. CDR1 is SGHTA and CDR2 is FQGNSA in the germline V gene. This CDR3 is built from 17 residues. J lost 5 bases, V lost 4 bases, and 17 bases had no gene match. This CDR3 reads CASSSLGGSTFGNEQYF. The CDR3 nucleotides are TGTGCCAGCAGCTCTTTGGGCGGGAGTACCTTTGGGAACGAGCAGTACTTC. Using reference TRBV7-2 and TRBJ2-7 for the parts outside the CDR3, the full variable domain is GAGVSQSPSNKVTEKGKDVELRCDPISGHTALYWYRQSLGQGLEFLIYFQGNSAPDKSGLPSDRFSAERTGGSVSTLTIQRTQQEDSAVYLCASSSLGGSTFGNEQYFGPGTRLTVT.

The V call is TRBV30, the J call TRBJ1-2, with a possible D match to TRBD1 (5 bases). The germline V gene encodes CDR1 GTSNPN and CDR2 SVGIG (reference sequence). V was cut by 4 bases and J by 1 base, with 10 bases left in between. The CDR3 is 13 residues long. The CDR3 region is CAWTQGGNYGYTF. CDR3 coding DNA: TGTGCCTGGACCCAGGGAGGTAACTATGGCTACACCTTC.

The gene calls are TRBV18 and TRBJ2-7; 8 bases fit TRBD1. This CDR3 is built from 15 residues. Germline CDR1 KGHSH, CDR2 LQKENI. After removal of 3 bases from V and 2 bases from J, the junction contained 6 bases not matched to a gene. The CDR3 reads CASSPDRGQTYEQYF. In nucleotides, the CDR3 is TGTGCCAGCTCACCCGACAGGGGCCAAACCTACGAGCAGTACTTC.

The chain combines TRBV6-6 with TRBJ2-5; TRBD1 matches 10 bases. J gave up 9 bases and V 4 bases, and 8 bases lay outside the gene matches. Germline CDR1 is MNHNY and CDR2 is SVGAGI (reference sequence). The CDR3 is made up of 14 amino acids. The CDR3 protein is CASSSSRDRGAQYF. As DNA, the CDR3 is TGTGCCAGCAGTTCCAGCAGGGACAGGGGTGCCCAGTACTTC.

The chain recombines TRBV9 with TRBJ2-6; weak D call: TRBD2 (5 bases). The germline V and J ends were trimmed by 0 bases and 2 bases, with 21 bases remaining between them. The CDR3 loop spans 20 amino acids. CDR1 and CDR2 (germline): SGDLS, YYNGEE. CDR3 nucleotide sequence: TGTGCCAGCAGCGTAGCTCCATATACGGGCGGGTGGACTGGGGCCAACGTCCTGACTTTC. It specifies CASSVAPYTGGWTGANVLTF.

The chain has TRBV20-1 and TRBJ1-5; D gene ambiguous. The CDR3 is 17 amino acids. Germline V gene lookup returns CDR1 DFQATT and CDR2 SNEGSKA (reference sequence). Trimming removed 3 bases from V and 0 bases from J, with 18 bases in between. CDR3 sequence reads: CSASMGSYTASNQPQHF. DNA for the CDR3: TGCAGTGCTAGTATGGGCTCCTACACAGCTAGCAATCAGCCCCAGCATTTT.

The chain combines TRBV2 with TRBJ1-2; possible D gene TRBD1, 5 bases. CDR3 length: 13 amino acids. Trimming stripped 7 bases from V and 6 bases from J, with 15 bases between. The germline gives CDR1 SNHLY, CDR2 FYNNEI. The CDR3 loop is CASKEQGAHGYTF. The CDR3 DNA follows: TGTGCCAGCAAGGAACAAGGGGCGCATGGCTACACCTTC.

This CDR3 reads CASSLSPGPSGYTF. The CDR3 region has the DNA TGTGCCAGCAGTTTATCCCCAGGCCCAAGCGGCTACACCTTC. The rearrangement uses TRBV27 and TRBJ1-2; D is undetermined. V lost 0 bases, J lost 8 bases, and 13 bases lay in between. Germline V lookup: CDR1 MNHEY, CDR2 SMNVEV (reference sequence). The length of the CDR3 is 14 residues.

CDR3 in amino acids: CASSLAGDFSYEQYF. The CDR3 nucleotides read TGTGCCAGCAGCTTGGCTGGGGACTTCTCCTACGAGCAGTACTTC. The chain has TRBV5-4 and TRBJ2-7; D perhaps matches TRBD2 (6 bases). The germline V and J ends were trimmed by 0 bases and 0 bases, with 10 bases remaining between them. CDR1 is SGHNT, CDR2 YYREEE, per germline (reference sequence). The CDR3 length is 15 residues.

The chain has TRBV3-1 (or the pseudogene TRBV3-2) and TRBJ2-7; D is uncertain. The ends were cut back, 0 bases at V and 0 bases at J, with 6 bases in the middle. The germline CDR1 and CDR2 sequences are LGHDT and YNNKEL (reference sequence). The CDR3 sequence is 14 residues long. As DNA, the CDR3 is TGTGCCAGCAGCCAAGAGACTGACTCCTACGAGCAGTACTTC. The encoded protein is CASSQETDSYEQYF.

The gene calls are TRBV28 and TRBJ1-5; no clear D gene. V lost 3 bases, J lost 2 bases, and 11 bases lay in between. This CDR3 region has 15 residues. CDR1 and CDR2 (germline): MDHEN, SYDVKM. CDR3 DNA: TGTGCCAGCAGTTTCGAAGCCTTGGGCAATCAGCCCCAGCATTTT. Translation gives CASSFEALGNQPQHF.